Given below is one TCR beta chain in context. Its cognate antigen is unknown. Treatment of the sample: roughly 20 received Ad26.COV2.S at low or high dose, single or two shots; a few received placebo; per-sample allocation not given. Following the first vaccine or placebo injection, samples were taken on day 63. An Ad26 vector carrying the Wuhan-strain SARS-CoV-2 spike served as the vaccine. Trimming cost V 5 bases and J 0 bases, with 18 bases left between them. This CDR3 is built from 17 residues. In germline, CDR1 is SGHTA, CDR2 FQGTGA. These data belong to a study of Ad26.COV2.S vaccination and SARS-CoV-2 variants. About the study: Participants got Ad26.COV2.S intramuscularly, once or twice 56 days apart. Study outcomes and limitations: Vaccine recipients posted higher spike-specific TCR breadth than their placebo counterparts. The TCR breadth and depth analyses may have produced an underestimate of total T cell responses.

Sequencing used immunoSEQ multiplex PCR; TCRdb keeps in-frame clones, though not all of them. The sample records about 410,000 clones, over 75% being singletons. V gene TRBV7-3 combines with J gene TRBJ2-3, with D possibly matching TRBD2 (6 bases). The sequences come from peripheral blood, collected in a trial of Ad26.COV2.S vaccine versus placebo. This clonotype was obtained from a person aged 18 to 65 who received the Ad26.COV2.S COVID-19 vaccine or a placebo. The CDR3 sequence: CASSPNSAGRSTDTQYF. The CDR3 DNA is TGTGCCAGCAGCCCCAACAGTGCGGGGCGTAGCACAGATACGCAGTATTTT.